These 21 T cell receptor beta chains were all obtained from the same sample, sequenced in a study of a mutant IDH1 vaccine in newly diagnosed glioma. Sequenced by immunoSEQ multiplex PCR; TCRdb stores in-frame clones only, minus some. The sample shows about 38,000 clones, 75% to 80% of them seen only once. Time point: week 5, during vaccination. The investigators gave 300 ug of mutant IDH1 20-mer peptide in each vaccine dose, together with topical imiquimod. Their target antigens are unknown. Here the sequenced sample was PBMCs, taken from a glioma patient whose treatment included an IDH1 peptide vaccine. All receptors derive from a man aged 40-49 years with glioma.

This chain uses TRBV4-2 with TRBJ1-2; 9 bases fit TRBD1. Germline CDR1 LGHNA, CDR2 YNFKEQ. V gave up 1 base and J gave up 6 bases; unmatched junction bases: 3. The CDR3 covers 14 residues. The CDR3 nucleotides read TGTGCCAGCAGCCAAGGGGACAGGGTTGATGGCTACACCTTC. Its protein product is CASSQGDRVDGYTF.

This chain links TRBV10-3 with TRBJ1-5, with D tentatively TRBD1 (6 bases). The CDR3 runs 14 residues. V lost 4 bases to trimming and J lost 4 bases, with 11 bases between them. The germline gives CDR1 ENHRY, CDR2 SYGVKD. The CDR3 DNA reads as TGTGCCATCAGTGCCCCAGGGGAAAATCAGCCCCAGCATTTT. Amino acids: CAISAPGENQPQHF.

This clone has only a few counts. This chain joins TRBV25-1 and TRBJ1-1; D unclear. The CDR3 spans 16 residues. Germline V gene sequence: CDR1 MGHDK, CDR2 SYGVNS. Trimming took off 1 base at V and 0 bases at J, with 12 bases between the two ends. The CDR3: CASSEWVGGVNTEAFF. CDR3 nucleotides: TGTGCCAGCAGTGAATGGGTCGGCGGGGTGAACACTGAAGCTTTCTTT.

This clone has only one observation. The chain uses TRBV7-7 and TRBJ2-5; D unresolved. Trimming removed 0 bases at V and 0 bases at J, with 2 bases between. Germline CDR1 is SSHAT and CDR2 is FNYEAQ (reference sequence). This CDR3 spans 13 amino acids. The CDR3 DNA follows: TGTGCCAGCAGCTTAGCAGACCAAGAGACCCAGTACTTC. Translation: CASSLADQETQYF.

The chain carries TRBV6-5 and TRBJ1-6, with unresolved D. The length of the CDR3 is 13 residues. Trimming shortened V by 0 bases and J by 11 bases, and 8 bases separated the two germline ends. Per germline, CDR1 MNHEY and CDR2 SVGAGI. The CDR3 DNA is TGTGCCAGCAGTTACTCTGGGGAGACACCCCTCCACTTT. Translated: CASSYSGETPLHF.

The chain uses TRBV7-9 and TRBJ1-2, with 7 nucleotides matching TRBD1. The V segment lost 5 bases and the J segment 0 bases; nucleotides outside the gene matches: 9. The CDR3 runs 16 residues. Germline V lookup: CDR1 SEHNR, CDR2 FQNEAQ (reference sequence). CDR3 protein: CASSPTGAFANYGYTF. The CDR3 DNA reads TGTGCCAGCAGCCCTACAGGGGCCTTTGCTAACTATGGCTACACCTTC.

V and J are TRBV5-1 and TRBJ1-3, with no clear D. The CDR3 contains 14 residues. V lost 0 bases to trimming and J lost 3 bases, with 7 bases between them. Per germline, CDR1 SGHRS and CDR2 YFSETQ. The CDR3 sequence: CASSLVGIGNTIYF. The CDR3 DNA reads TGCGCCAGCAGCTTGGTAGGGATTGGAAACACCATATATTTT.

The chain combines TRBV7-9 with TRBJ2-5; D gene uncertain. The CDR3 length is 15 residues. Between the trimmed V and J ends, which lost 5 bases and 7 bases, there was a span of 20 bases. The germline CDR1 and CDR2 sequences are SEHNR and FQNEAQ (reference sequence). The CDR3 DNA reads TGTGCCAGCAGCCCCGAGGTTGGCCCCTTTGGGACCCAGTACTTC. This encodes CASSPEVGPFGTQYF.

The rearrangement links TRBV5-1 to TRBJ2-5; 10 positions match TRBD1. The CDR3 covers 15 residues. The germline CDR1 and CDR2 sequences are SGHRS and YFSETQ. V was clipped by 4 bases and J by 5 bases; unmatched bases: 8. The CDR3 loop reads CASSPDRGLRETQYF. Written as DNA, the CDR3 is TGCGCCAGCAGCCCTGACAGGGGGCTGAGGGAGACCCAGTACTTC.

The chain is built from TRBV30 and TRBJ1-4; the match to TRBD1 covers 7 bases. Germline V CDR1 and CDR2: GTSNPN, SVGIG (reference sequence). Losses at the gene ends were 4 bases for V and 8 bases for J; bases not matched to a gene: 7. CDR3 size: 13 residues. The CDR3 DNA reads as TGTGCCTGGAATTCACTAGGGGGCGAAAAACTGTTTTTT. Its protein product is CAWNSLGGEKLFF.

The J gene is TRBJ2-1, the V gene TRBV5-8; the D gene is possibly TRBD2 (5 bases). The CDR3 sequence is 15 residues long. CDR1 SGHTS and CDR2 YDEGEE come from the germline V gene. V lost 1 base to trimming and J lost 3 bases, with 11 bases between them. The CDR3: CASSLRAGGYNEQFF. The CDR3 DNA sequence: TGTGCCAGCAGCTTGAGGGCGGGCGGCTACAATGAGCAGTTCTTC.

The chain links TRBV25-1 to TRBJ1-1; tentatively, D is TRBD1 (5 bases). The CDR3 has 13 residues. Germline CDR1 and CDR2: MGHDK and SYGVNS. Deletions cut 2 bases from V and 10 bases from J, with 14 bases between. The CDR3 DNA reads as TGTGCCAGCAGTGAACGGTCGAGTGGGGGAGCTTTCTTT. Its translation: CASSERSSGGAFF.

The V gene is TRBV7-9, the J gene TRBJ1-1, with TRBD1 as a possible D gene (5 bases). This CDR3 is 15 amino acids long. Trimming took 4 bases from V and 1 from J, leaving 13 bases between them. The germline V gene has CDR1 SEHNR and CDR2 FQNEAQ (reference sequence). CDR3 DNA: TGTGCCAGCAGCTCGTCAAGACAGCCGAACACTGAAGCTTTCTTT. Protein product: CASSSSRQPNTEAFF.

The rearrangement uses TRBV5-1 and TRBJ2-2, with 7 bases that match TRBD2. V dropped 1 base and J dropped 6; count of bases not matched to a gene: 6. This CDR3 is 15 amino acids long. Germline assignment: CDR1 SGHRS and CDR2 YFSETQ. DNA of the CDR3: TGCGCCAGCAGCTTGTCGACTAGCTTCTCCGGGGAGCTGTTTTTT. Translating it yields CASSLSTSFSGELFF.

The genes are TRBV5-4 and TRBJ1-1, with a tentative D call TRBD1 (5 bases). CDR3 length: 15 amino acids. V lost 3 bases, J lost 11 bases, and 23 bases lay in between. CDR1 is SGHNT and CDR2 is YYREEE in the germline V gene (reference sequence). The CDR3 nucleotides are TGTGCCAGCAGCTCCGCGGGGGGAGGGAGAGTGGGGGCTTTCTTT. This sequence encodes CASSSAGGGRVGAFF. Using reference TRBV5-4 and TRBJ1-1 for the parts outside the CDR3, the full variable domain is ETGVTQSPTHLIKTRGQQVTLRCSSQSGHNTVSWYQQALGQGPQFIFQYYREEENGRGNFPPRFSGLQFPNYSSELNVNALELDDSALYLCASSSAGGGRVGAFFGQGTRLTVV.

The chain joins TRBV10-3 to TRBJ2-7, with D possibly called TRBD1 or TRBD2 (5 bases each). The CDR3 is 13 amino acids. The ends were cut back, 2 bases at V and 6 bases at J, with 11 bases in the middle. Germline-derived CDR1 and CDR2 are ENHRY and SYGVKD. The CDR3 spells CAISEPGRFEQYF. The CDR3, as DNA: TGTGCCATCAGTGAGCCGGGACGGTTCGAGCAGTACTTC.

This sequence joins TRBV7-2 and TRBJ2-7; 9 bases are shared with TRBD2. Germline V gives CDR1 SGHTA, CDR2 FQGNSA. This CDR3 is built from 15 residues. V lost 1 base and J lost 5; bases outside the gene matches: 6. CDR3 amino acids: CASSLGAGGPHEQYF. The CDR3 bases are TGTGCCAGCAGCTTAGGGGCGGGGGGGCCCCACGAGCAGTACTTC.

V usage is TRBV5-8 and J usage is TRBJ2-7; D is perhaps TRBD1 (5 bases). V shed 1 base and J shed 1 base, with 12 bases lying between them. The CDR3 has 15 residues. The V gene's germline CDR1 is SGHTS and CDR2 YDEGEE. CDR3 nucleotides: TGTGCCAGCAGCTTGCAGCACTACAGGTCCTACGAGCAGTACTTC. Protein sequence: CASSLQHYRSYEQYF.

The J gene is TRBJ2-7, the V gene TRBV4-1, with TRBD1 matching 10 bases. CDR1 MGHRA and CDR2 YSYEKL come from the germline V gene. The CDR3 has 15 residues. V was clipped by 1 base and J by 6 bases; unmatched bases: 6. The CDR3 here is CASSQVRQGAGEQYF. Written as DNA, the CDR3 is TGCGCCAGCAGCCAAGTAAGACAGGGGGCAGGCGAGCAGTACTTC.

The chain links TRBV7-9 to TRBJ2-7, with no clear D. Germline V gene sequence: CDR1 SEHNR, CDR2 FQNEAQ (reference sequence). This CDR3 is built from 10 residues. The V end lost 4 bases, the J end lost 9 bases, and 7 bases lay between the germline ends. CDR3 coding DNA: TGTGCCAGCAGCTCCCCGGCGCAGTACTTC. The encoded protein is CASSSPAQYF.

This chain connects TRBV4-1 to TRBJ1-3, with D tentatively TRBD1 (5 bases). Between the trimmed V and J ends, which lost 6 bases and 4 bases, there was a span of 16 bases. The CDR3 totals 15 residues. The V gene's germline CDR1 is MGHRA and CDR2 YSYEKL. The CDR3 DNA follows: TGCGCCAGCAGTTCTGCCTCAGGGAAGGGAAACACCATATATTTT. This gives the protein CASSSASGKGNTIYF.